This T cell receptor beta chain was profiled in a study of T cell repertoires in cytomegalovirus infection. This clonotype was found many times. Germline V CDR1 and CDR2: SGHVS, FNYEAQ. The CDR3 consists of 14 residues. Trimming cost V 8 bases and J 5 bases, with 15 bases left between them. From the reads, TCRdb called clonotypes with MiXCR, one entry per CDR3 protein. In the table there are fewer than 300,000 distinct CDR3 sequences, about 26% of which are singletons. The receptor was isolated from a human donor in good health (CMV status not recorded). Some clones in this sample may be carry-over from other donors' samples. Input material: PBMCs. The rearrangement links TRBV7-6 to TRBJ2-2; possible D gene TRBD2, 6 bases. In nucleotides, the CDR3 is TGTGCCAGCGGAGGGGAAGTTGGGACCGGGGAGCTGTTTTTT. Translated, it gives CASGGEVGTGELFF.